One sample yielded the 5 T cell receptor beta chains listed below, sequenced in a study of cytomegalovirus exposure and HLA in healthy donors. This PCR relied on a set of 60 Vbeta primers and 13 Jbeta primers. TCRdb's copy holds only in-frame clones and misses some; the assay was immunoSEQ multiplex PCR. The top ten hold under 3% of the sample, which has 74,000 or so clones, 77% seen once. The sample taken for sequencing was PBMCs. Receptors were obtained from a man in his forties or fifties in good health and CMV-seropositive.

This clone is a singleton in its sample. V gene TRBV11-3 combines with J gene TRBJ2-4; TRBD1 matches at 11 bases. With V trimmed by 3 bases and J by 7 bases, 2 bases remained unmatched. The germline V gene has CDR1 SGHNT and CDR2 YENEEA. This CDR3 is built from 14 residues. CDR3 in amino acids: CASSFGDRGNIQYF. The DNA of the CDR3 is TGTGCCAGCAGCTTCGGGGACAGGGGGAACATTCAGTACTTC.

The rearrangement uses TRBV30 and TRBJ1-1, with no clear D. CDR3 size: 14 residues. V lost 1 base and J 0 bases, leaving 9 bases between the germline ends. Germline loops: CDR1 GTSNPN, CDR2 SVGIG (reference sequence). The chain's CDR3 is CAWSARLMNTEAFF. CDR3 nucleotide sequence: TGTGCCTGGAGTGCCAGGTTAATGAACACTGAAGCTTTCTTT.

V usage is TRBV9 and J usage is TRBJ2-7; 12 bases line up with TRBD2. With 4 bases clipped from V and 5 bases from J, the junction kept 7 bases outside the gene matches. CDR1 is SGDLS, CDR2 YYNGEE, per germline. The CDR3 has 15 residues. The CDR3 sequence is CASSSRLAGAHEQYF. CDR3 nucleotide sequence: TGTGCCAGCAGCTCCAGACTAGCGGGAGCCCACGAGCAGTACTTC.

The chain couples TRBV11-3 to TRBJ2-1; no clear D. The V end was cut by 5 bases, the J end by 4 bases, with 21 bases between. The CDR3 contains 17 residues. Germline values: CDR1 SGHNT, CDR2 YENEEA. The CDR3 nucleotides are TGTGCCAGCAGCCCGTCGAGTAGCTTGGCGCTGTACAATGAGCAGTTCTTC. Translation: CASSPSSSLALYNEQFF.

V usage is TRBV2 and J usage is TRBJ2-7; 12 bases map to TRBD2. Germline V gene sequence: CDR1 SNHLY, CDR2 FYNNEI. The CDR3 covers 14 residues. The J segment lost 6 bases and the V segment lost 7 bases, leaving 7 bases of the junction unmatched. CDR3 nucleotides: TGTGCCAGCAATTTCCTAGCGGGAGGGCTCGAGCAGTACTTC. It yields the protein CASNFLAGGLEQYF.